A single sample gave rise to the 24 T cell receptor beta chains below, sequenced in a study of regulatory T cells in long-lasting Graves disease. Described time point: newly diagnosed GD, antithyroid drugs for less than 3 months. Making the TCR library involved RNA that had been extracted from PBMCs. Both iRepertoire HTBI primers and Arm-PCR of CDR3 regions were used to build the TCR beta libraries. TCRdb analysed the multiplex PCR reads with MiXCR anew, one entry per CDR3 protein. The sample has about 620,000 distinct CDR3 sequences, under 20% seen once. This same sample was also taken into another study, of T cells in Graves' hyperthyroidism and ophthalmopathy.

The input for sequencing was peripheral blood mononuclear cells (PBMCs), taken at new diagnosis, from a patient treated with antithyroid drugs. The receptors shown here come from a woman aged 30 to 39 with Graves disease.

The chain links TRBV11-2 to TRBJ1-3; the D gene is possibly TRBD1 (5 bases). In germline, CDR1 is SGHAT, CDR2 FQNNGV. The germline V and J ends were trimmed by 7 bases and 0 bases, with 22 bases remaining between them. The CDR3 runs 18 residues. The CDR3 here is CASINLVGTVHSGNTIYF. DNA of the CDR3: TGTGCCAGCATCAATCTCGTGGGGACCGTGCACTCTGGAAACACCATATATTTT.

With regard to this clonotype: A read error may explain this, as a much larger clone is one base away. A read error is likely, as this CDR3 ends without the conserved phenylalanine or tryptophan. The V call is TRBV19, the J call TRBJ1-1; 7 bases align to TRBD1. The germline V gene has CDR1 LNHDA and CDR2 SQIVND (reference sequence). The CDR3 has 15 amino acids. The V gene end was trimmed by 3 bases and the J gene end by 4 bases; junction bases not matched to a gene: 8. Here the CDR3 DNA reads TGTGCCAGTAGTATTGGCAACAGGGGAAGCACTGAAGCTTTCTCT. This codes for CASSIGNRGSTEAFS.

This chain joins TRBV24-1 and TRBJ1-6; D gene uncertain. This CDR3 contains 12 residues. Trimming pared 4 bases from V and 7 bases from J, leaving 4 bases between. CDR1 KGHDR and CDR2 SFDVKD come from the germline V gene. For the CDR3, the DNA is TGTGCCACCAGTGAAGGAAATTCACCCCTCCACTTT. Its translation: CATSEGNSPLHF.

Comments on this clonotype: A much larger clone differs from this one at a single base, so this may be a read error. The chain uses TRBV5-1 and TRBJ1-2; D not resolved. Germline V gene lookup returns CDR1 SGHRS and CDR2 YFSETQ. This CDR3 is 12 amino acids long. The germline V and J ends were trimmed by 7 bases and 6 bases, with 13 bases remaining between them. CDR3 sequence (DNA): TGCGCCAGCGTCGGTGACAACCATGGCTACACCTTC. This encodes CASVGDNHGYTF.

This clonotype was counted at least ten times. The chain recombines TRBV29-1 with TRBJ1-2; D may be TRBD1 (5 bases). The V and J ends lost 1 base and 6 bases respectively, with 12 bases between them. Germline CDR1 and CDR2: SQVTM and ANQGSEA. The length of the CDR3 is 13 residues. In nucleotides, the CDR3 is TGCAGCGTTGAAGTGTGGGGACGGGATGGCTACACCTTC. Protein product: CSVEVWGRDGYTF.

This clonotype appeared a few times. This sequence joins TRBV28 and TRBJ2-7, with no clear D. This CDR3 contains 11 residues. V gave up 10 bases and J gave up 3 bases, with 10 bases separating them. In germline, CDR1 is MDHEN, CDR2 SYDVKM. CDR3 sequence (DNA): TGTGCCACCCTCAATTTCTACGAGCAGTACTTC. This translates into CATLNFYEQYF.

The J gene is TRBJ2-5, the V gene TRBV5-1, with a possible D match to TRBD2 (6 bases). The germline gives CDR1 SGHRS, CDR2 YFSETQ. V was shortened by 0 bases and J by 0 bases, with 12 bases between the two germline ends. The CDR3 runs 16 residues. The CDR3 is CASSLDAGSYQETQYF. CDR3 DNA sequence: TGCGCCAGCAGCTTGGATGCGGGATCGTACCAAGAGACCCAGTACTTC.

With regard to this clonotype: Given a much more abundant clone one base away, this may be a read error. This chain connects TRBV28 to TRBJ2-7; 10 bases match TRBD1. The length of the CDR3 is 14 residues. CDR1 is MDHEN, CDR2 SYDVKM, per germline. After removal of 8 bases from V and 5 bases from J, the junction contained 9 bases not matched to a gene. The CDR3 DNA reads TGTGCCAGCCGCCACCGGGACAGGGGCCACGAGCAGTACTTC. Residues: CASRHRDRGHEQYF.

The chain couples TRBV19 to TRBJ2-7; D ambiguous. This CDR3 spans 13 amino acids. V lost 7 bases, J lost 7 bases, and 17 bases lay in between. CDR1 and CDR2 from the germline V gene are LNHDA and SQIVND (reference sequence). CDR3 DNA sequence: TGTGCCAGTAAATGGAGCCGCTCGACTGAGCAGTACTTC. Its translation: CASKWSRSTEQYF.

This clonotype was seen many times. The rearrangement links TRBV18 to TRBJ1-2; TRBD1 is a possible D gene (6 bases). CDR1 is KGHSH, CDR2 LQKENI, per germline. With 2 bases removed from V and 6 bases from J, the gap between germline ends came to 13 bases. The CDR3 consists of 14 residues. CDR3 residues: CASSPRQEGHGYTF. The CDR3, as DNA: TGTGCCAGCTCACCAAGACAGGAGGGGCATGGCTACACCTTC.

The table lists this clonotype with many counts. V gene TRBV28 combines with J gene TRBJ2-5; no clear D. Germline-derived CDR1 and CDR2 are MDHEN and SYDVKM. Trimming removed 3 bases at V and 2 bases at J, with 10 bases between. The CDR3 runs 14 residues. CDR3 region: CASSFPGRQETQYF. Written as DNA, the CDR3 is TGTGCCAGCAGTTTTCCCGGACGGCAAGAGACCCAGTACTTC.

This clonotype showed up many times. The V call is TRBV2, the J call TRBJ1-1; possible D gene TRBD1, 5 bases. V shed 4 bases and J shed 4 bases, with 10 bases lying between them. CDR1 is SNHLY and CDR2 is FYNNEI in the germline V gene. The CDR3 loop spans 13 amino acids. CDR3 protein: CASSGLGATEAFF. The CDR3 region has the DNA TGTGCCAGCAGTGGTCTTGGGGCCACTGAAGCTTTCTTT. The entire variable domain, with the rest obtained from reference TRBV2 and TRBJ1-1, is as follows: EPEVTQTPSHQVTQMGQEVILRCVPISNHLYFYWYRQILGQKVEFLVSFYNNEISEKSEIFDDQFSVERPDGSNFTLKIRSTKLEDSAMYFCASSGLGATEAFFGQGTRLTVV.

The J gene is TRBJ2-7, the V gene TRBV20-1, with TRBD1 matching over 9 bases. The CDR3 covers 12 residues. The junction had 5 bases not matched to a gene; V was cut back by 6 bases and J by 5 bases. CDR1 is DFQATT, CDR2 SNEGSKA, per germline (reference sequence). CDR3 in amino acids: CSATGGRNEQYF. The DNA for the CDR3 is TGCAGTGCCACAGGGGGCCGGAACGAGCAGTACTTC.

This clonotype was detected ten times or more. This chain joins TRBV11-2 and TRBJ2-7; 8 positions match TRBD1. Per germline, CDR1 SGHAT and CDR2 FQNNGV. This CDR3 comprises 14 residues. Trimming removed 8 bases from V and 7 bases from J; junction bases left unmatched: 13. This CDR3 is CASRQGSGRWEQYF. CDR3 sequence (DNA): TGTGCCAGCCGACAGGGGAGTGGGAGGTGGGAGCAGTACTTC.

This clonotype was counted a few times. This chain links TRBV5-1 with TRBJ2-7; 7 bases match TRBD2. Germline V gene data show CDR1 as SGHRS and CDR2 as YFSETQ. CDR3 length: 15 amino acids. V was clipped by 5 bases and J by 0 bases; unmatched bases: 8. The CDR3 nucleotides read TGCGCCAGCAGTTCTAGCGGCATAAGCTCCTACGAGCAGTACTTC. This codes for CASSSSGISSYEQYF.

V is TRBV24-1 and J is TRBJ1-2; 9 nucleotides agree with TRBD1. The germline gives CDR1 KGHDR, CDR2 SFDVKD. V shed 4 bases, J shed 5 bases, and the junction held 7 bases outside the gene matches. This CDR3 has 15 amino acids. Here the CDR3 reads CATSERTGVIYGYTF. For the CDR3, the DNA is TGTGCCACCAGTGAAAGGACAGGGGTGATATATGGCTACACCTTC.

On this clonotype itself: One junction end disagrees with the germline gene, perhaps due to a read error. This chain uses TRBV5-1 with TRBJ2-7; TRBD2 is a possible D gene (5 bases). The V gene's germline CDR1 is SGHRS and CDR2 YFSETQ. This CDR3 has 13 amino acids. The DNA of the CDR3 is TGCGTCAGCAGACACGAGATGGGAGATAGGCAGTACTTC. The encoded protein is CVSRHEMGDRQYF.

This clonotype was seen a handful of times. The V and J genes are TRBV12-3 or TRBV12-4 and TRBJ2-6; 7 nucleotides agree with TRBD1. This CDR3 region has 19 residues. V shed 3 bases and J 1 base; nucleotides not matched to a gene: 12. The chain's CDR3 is CASSFSGQWVISGANVLTF. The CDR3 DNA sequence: TGTGCCAGCAGTTTTTCGGGACAGTGGGTGATTTCTGGGGCCAACGTCCTGACTTTC.

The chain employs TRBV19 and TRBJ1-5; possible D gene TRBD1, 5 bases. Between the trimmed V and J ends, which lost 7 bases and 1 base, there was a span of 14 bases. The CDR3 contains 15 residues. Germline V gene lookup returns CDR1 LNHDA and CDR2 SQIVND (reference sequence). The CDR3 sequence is CASTTRGYSNQPQHF. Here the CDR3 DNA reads TGTGCCAGTACTACTAGGGGATACAGCAATCAGCCCCAGCATTTT.

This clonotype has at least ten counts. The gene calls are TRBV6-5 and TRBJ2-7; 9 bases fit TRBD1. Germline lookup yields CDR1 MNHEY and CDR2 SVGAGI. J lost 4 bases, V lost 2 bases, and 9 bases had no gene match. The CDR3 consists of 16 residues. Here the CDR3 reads CASSYEPGQGMYEQYF. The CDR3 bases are TGTGCCAGCAGTTACGAACCGGGACAGGGCATGTACGAGCAGTACTTC.

The CDR3 bases are TGTGCCAGCAGTTCATACCGGGACCAACGAAGCGGGGTCCCACAAGAGACCCAGTACTTC. Its translation is CASSSYRDQRSGVPQETQYF. The rearrangement joins TRBV5-5 to TRBJ2-5, with TRBD2 identical over 7 bases. The CDR3 contains 20 residues. Germline CDR1 reads SGHKS; CDR2 reads YYEKEE (reference sequence). Trimming took 5 bases from V and 2 from J; bases not matched to a gene: 24.

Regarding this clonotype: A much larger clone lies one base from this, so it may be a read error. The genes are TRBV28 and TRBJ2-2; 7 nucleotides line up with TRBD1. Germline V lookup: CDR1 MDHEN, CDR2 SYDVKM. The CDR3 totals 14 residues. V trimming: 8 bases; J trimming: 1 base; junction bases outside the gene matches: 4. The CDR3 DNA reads TGTGCCAGCTCAGCAGGGGGGAACACCGGGGAGCTGTTTTTT. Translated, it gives CASSAGGNTGELFF.

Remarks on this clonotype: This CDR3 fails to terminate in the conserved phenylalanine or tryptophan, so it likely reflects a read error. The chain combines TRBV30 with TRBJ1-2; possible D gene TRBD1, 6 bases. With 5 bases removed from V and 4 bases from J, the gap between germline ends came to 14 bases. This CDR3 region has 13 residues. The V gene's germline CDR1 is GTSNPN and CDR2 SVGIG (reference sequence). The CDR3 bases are TGTGCCTGGGCTGAGGACAGAGTCTATGGCTACACCTCC. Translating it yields CAWAEDRVYGYTS.

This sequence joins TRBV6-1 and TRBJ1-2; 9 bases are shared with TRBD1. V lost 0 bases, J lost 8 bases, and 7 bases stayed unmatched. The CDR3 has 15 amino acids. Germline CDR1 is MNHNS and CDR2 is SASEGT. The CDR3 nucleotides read TGTGCCAGCAGTGAAGCACAGGGGGCAAGATTAGGCTACACCTTC. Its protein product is CASSEAQGARLGYTF.